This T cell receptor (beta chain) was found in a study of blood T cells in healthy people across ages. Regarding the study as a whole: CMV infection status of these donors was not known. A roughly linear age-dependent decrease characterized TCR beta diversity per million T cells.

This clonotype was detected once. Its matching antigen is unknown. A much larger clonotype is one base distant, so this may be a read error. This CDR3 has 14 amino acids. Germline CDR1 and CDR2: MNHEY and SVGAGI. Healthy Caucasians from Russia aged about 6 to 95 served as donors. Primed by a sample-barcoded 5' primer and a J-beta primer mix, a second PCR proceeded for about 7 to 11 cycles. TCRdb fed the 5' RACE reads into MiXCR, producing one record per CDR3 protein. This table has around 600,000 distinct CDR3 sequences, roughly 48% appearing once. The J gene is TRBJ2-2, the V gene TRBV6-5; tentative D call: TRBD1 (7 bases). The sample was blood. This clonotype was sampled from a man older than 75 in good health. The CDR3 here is CASRRGPNTGGLFF. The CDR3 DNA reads TGTGCCAGCAGGAGGGGGCCCAACACCGGGGGGCTGTTTTTT.